This TCR beta chain was recorded in a study of a mutant IDH1 vaccine in newly diagnosed glioma. The time point: week 35, safety follow-up. With topical imiquimod, each dose of the vaccine consisted of 300 ug of mutant IDH1 20-mer peptide. Only in-frame clones appear in the TCRdb table, and some are missing; sequencing was by immunoSEQ multiplex PCR. Of tens of thousands of clones in the sample, around 78% are singletons; the top ten hold 10% to 15%. To note about this clone: Its antigen is undetermined.

This CDR3 region has 11 residues. V lost 2 bases to trimming and J lost 3 bases, with 2 bases between them. Germline V gene sequence: CDR1 SGHRS, CDR2 YFSETQ. Sequenced material: PBMCs, taken from a glioma patient whose treatment included an IDH1 peptide vaccine. This chain joins TRBV5-1 and TRBJ2-5; the D is unclear. This receptor was identified in a man in his forties with glioma. CDR3 nucleotides: TGCGCCAGCAGCTTTGAAGAGACCCAGTACTTC. Protein sequence: CASSFEETQYF.